Listed below are T cell receptor beta chains from one sample, sequenced in a study of shared clonotypes between healthy human individuals. TCRdb keeps only in-frame clones here, not all; method: immunoSEQ multiplex PCR. This sample carries over a million clones, approximately 98% of them seen once, and the ten largest clones take around 0.47%. The material sequenced was naive CD4+ T cells sorted from blood. The receptors derive from a man younger than 40 in good health. Each CDR3 is given with its conserved first and last residue. D genes are given only for firm matches. Only some rows state a clone size, as once, few, many or a class for expanded clones.

d_gene: TRBD1; v_gene: TRBV5-1; j_gene: TRBJ2-3; abundance: .; CDR3nt: TGCGCCAGCAGGCACAGGGGGCGGGAAGATACGCAGTATTTT; CDR3aa: CASRHRGREDTQYF
d_gene: .; v_gene: TRBV27; j_gene: TRBJ1-1; abundance: once; CDR3nt: TGTGCCAGCAGTTTATTCGACAGGACTGAAGCTTTCTTT; CDR3aa: CASSLFDRTEAFF
d_gene: .; v_gene: TRBV5-4; j_gene: TRBJ1-1; abundance: .; CDR3nt: TGTGCCAGCAGCACAGTGATGAACACTGAAGCTTTCTTT; CDR3aa: CASSTVMNTEAFF
d_gene: TRBD1; v_gene: TRBV6-5; j_gene: TRBJ1-1; abundance: .; CDR3nt: TGTGCCAGCAGACAATACAGGGGAGGGACTGAAGCTTTCTTT; CDR3aa: CASRQYRGGTEAFF
d_gene: TRBD1; v_gene: TRBV4-2; j_gene: TRBJ2-5; abundance: once; CDR3nt: TGTGCCAGCAGCCAAGATCTTTCTCGACAGGGGATTTCCCGAGAGACCCAGTACTTC; CDR3aa: CASSQDLSRQGISRETQYF
d_gene: .; v_gene: TRBV10-3; j_gene: TRBJ1-2; abundance: .; CDR3nt: TGTGCCATCAGTGAGGCGACAGCGGGCCCCTATGGCTACACCTTC; CDR3aa: CAISEATAGPYGYTF
d_gene: .; v_gene: TRBV7-9; j_gene: TRBJ1-1; abundance: few; CDR3nt: TGTGCCAGCAGCTTAAAGGTGAACACTGAAGCTTTCTTT; CDR3aa: CASSLKVNTEAFF
d_gene: .; v_gene: TRBV6-1; j_gene: TRBJ2-1; abundance: .; CDR3nt: TGTGCCAGCAGTAGGGACTTCTCCTACAATGAGCAGTTCTTC; CDR3aa: CASSRDFSYNEQFF
d_gene: .; v_gene: TRBV21-1; j_gene: TRBJ2-7; abundance: .; CDR3nt: TGTGCCAGCAGCAGACCAGCCCTAGCGGGGGCCCCCCTCTACTACGAGCAGTACTTC; CDR3aa: CASSRPALAGAPLYYEQYF
d_gene: .; v_gene: TRBV5-4; j_gene: TRBJ1-2; abundance: .; CDR3nt: TGTGCCAGCAGCCCACAGGGCTATGGCTACACCTTC; CDR3aa: CASSPQGYGYTF
d_gene: .; v_gene: TRBV7-2; j_gene: TRBJ2-7; abundance: .; CDR3nt: TGTGCCAGCAGCTTAGCACAGAACTACGAGCAGTACTTC; CDR3aa: CASSLAQNYEQYF
d_gene: .; v_gene: TRBV14; j_gene: TRBJ2-5; abundance: once; CDR3nt: TGTGCCAGCAACGGGCCCCGGGACAATGACCAAGAGACCCAGTACTTC; CDR3aa: CASNGPRDNDQETQYF
d_gene: .; v_gene: TRBV10-3; j_gene: TRBJ2-3; abundance: .; CDR3nt: TGTGCCATCAGTGAGTCGACCCCCTCCAGGTACACAGATACGCAGTATTTT; CDR3aa: CAISESTPSRYTDTQYF
d_gene: TRBD2; v_gene: TRBV10-1; j_gene: TRBJ2-1; abundance: once; CDR3nt: TGCGCCAGCAGTGACCCCTCAGGACTAGCGGGAGAAGGGCCTGAGCAGTTCTTC; CDR3aa: CASSDPSGLAGEGPEQFF
d_gene: .; v_gene: TRBV7-2; j_gene: TRBJ1-1; abundance: .; CDR3nt: TGTGCCAGCAGCTTCTCACAGCTCAGCACTGAAGCTTTCTTT; CDR3aa: CASSFSQLSTEAFF
d_gene: TRBD1; v_gene: TRBV5-1; j_gene: TRBJ2-3; abundance: .; CDR3nt: TGCGCCAGCAGCTTACAGGGGGACACAGATACGCAGTATTTT; CDR3aa: CASSLQGDTDTQYF
d_gene: TRBD2; v_gene: TRBV7-2; j_gene: TRBJ2-3; abundance: .; CDR3nt: TGTGCCAGTCGACTAGCGGGGGGCACAGATACGCAGTATTTT; CDR3aa: CASRLAGGTDTQYF
d_gene: .; v_gene: TRBV5-1; j_gene: TRBJ2-7; abundance: .; CDR3nt: TGCGCCAGCAGCCTACAGAACTACGAGCAGTACTTC; CDR3aa: CASSLQNYEQYF
d_gene: .; v_gene: TRBV28; j_gene: TRBJ2-7; abundance: .; CDR3nt: TGTGCCAGCGGGAGCCCTTACTACGAGCAGTACTTC; CDR3aa: CASGSPYYEQYF
d_gene: .; v_gene: TRBV5-1; j_gene: TRBJ2-3; abundance: .; CDR3nt: TGCGCCAGCAGCCAGGACACCCTTGGGGATACGCAGTATTTT; CDR3aa: CASSQDTLGDTQYF
d_gene: .; v_gene: TRBV5-4; j_gene: TRBJ1-2; abundance: .; CDR3nt: TGTGCCAGCAGCTTTCAGGACTTTAACTATGGCTACACCTTC; CDR3aa: CASSFQDFNYGYTF
d_gene: TRBD1; v_gene: TRBV5-5; j_gene: TRBJ1-4; abundance: .; CDR3nt: TGTGCCAGCAGTTTTACAGGGGGCTGGAGTGATGAAAAACTGTTTTTT; CDR3aa: CASSFTGGWSDEKLFF
d_gene: TRBD2; v_gene: TRBV7-3; j_gene: TRBJ2-3; abundance: .; CDR3nt: TGTGCCAGCAGTCCCCTAGCGGGAGGGCTTGCAGATACGCAGTATTTT; CDR3aa: CASSPLAGGLADTQYF
d_gene: .; v_gene: TRBV7-8; j_gene: TRBJ2-1; abundance: .; CDR3nt: TGTGCCAGCAGTGACTCGAGCTCCTACAATGAGCAGTTCTTC; CDR3aa: CASSDSSSYNEQFF
d_gene: .; v_gene: TRBV10-3; j_gene: TRBJ2-7; abundance: .; CDR3nt: TGTGCCATCAGTGCTGGCCCAAAAATCTCCTACGAGCAGTACTTC; CDR3aa: CAISAGPKISYEQYF
d_gene: .; v_gene: TRBV9; j_gene: TRBJ2-5; abundance: .; CDR3nt: TGTGCCAGCAGTCCTCGGGGAACCGGAGAGACCCAGTACTTC; CDR3aa: CASSPRGTGETQYF
d_gene: .; v_gene: TRBV5-1; j_gene: TRBJ2-7; abundance: .; CDR3nt: TGCGCCAGCAGCGCACAGGGTATCGAGCAGTACTTC; CDR3aa: CASSAQGIEQYF
d_gene: TRBD2; v_gene: TRBV29-1; j_gene: TRBJ2-1; abundance: .; CDR3nt: TGCAGCGTGGAGGCTCGGACTAGCGGGGGGATTTACAATGAGCAGTTCTTC; CDR3aa: CSVEARTSGGIYNEQFF
d_gene: TRBD2; v_gene: TRBV5-1; j_gene: TRBJ2-5; abundance: .; CDR3nt: TGCGCCAGTCGCGGACTAGCGGGAGGCCAAGAGACCCAGTACTTC; CDR3aa: CASRGLAGGQETQYF
d_gene: .; v_gene: TRBV11-3; j_gene: TRBJ2-7; abundance: .; CDR3nt: TGTGCCAGCAGCCCGGGGCTTTCGTCGGGAGTGGGTGAGCAGTACTTC; CDR3aa: CASSPGLSSGVGEQYF
d_gene: TRBD1; v_gene: TRBV29-1; j_gene: TRBJ2-2; abundance: .; CDR3nt: TGCAGCGTTGAACCGGGACAGGGTTGGACCGGGGAGCTGTTTTTT; CDR3aa: CSVEPGQGWTGELFF